This T cell receptor beta chain appears in the sequencing data of a study of blood T cells in healthy people across ages. General study findings and limits: Across the age range, TCR beta diversity per million T cells fell in a roughly linear way. Among long-lived donors, naive CD4+ cells were more numerous and diversity higher than in aged donors.

Peripheral blood was drawn, ten milliliters per donor. This CDR3 is 15 amino acids long. V shed 5 bases, J shed 1 base, and the junction held 6 bases outside the gene matches. Germline loops: CDR1 SEHNR, CDR2 FQNEAQ (reference sequence). Details on this clonotype: Its antigen is unidentified.

Then a second PCR, running about 6 to 12 cycles, was carried out with a sample-barcoded 5' primer and a J-beta primer mix. The yield of each sample was at least 2.5 million CDR3-containing paired-end reads. TCRdb analysed the 5' RACE reads with MiXCR anew, one entry per CDR3 protein. This table holds hundreds of thousands of distinct CDR3 sequences, more than 50% found once. This sequence was found in a man aged 35 to 55 in good health. Sequenced input: blood. V usage is TRBV7-9 and J usage is TRBJ2-5; 8 bases agree with TRBD1. The CDR3 DNA sequence: TGTGCCAGCAGCCCGGGGACAGGATCCCAAGAGACCCAGTACTTC. Amino acid sequence: CASSPGTGSQETQYF. The full variable domain, completed using reference TRBV7-9 and TRBJ2-5, is DTGVSQNPRHKITKRGQNVTFRCDPISEHNRLYWYRQTLGQGPEFLTYFQNEAQLEKSRLLSDRFSAERPKGSFSTLEIQRTEQGDSAMYLCASSPGTGSQETQYFGPGTRLLVL.